This is a list of T cell receptor beta chains from one sample in a study of blood T cell repertoires in COVID-19. Method: immunoSEQ multiplex PCR; TCRdb's copy keeps in-frame clones and lacks some. The sample contains 25,000 to 30,000 clones, about 80% of which appear only once. The sequenced sample consisted of peripheral blood. All receptors derive from a man between 65 and 85 years old with acute or convalescent COVID-19. Each CDR3 is given with its conserved first and last residue. The order of the fields is J gene, V gene, D gene, clone size, CDR3 protein, CDR3 DNA. A D gene is named only where the DNA matches it firmly. Clone size, where shown, is once, few, many, or a class for clones that have expanded.

j_call: TRBJ1-1
v_call: TRBV7-3
d_call: TRBD1
clone_size: once
cdr3_aa: CASSSQAGGDRTEAFF
cdr3_nt: TGTGCCAGCAGCTCTCAGGCAGGGGGCGATCGCACTGAAGCTTTCTTT

j_call: TRBJ2-7
v_call: TRBV23-1
d_call: TRBD1
clone_size: .
cdr3_aa: CASGNRGSHEQYF
cdr3_nt: TGCGCTTCGGGTAACAGGGGGAGTCACGAGCAGTACTTC

j_call: TRBJ2-1
v_call: TRBV5-4
d_call: TRBD2
clone_size: few
cdr3_aa: CASSAPGLAGREQFF
cdr3_nt: TGTGCCAGCAGCGCACCGGGACTAGCGGGAAGAGAGCAGTTCTTC

j_call: TRBJ2-7
v_call: TRBV30
d_call: .
clone_size: .
cdr3_aa: CAWSRGYPYEQYF
cdr3_nt: TGTGCCTGGAGCAGAGGGTACCCCTACGAGCAGTACTTC

j_call: TRBJ2-3
v_call: TRBV3-1/TRBV3-2
d_call: TRBD2
clone_size: .
cdr3_aa: CASRLLAGAQDTQYF
cdr3_nt: TGTGCCAGCAGACTTCTAGCGGGGGCTCAAGATACGCAGTATTTT

j_call: TRBJ2-1
v_call: TRBV6-6
d_call: TRBD2
clone_size: .
cdr3_aa: CASITSGGADPNEQFF
cdr3_nt: TGTGCCAGCATTACTAGCGGGGGGGCCGACCCCAATGAGCAGTTCTTC

j_call: TRBJ2-7
v_call: TRBV6-5
d_call: .
clone_size: once
cdr3_aa: CASSLKQTAEQYF
cdr3_nt: TGTGCCAGCAGTCTCAAACAGACGGCCGAGCAGTACTTC

j_call: TRBJ1-1
v_call: TRBV20-1
d_call: .
clone_size: few
cdr3_aa: CRTIGGTEAFF
cdr3_nt: TGCAGAACTATAGGCGGCACTGAAGCTTTCTTT

j_call: TRBJ2-5
v_call: TRBV6-6
d_call: TRBD1
clone_size: once
cdr3_aa: CASSRTGSQETQYF
cdr3_nt: TGTGCCAGCAGTCGGACAGGGTCCCAAGAGACCCAGTACTTC

j_call: TRBJ1-2
v_call: TRBV5-1
d_call: .
clone_size: .
cdr3_aa: CASRLSVSDYGYTF
cdr3_nt: TGCGCCAGCAGGTTGTCAGTCTCTGACTATGGCTACACCTTC

j_call: TRBJ2-2
v_call: TRBV5-4
d_call: TRBD2
clone_size: .
cdr3_aa: CASSLGLAGVTGELFF
cdr3_nt: TGTGCCAGCAGCTTGGGACTAGCGGGGGTCACCGGGGAGCTGTTTTTT

j_call: TRBJ2-7
v_call: TRBV7-3
d_call: .
clone_size: .
cdr3_aa: CASSLSPGYEQYF
cdr3_nt: TGTGCCAGCAGCTTAAGTCCGGGCTACGAGCAGTACTTC

j_call: TRBJ1-5
v_call: TRBV7-2
d_call: TRBD1
clone_size: .
cdr3_aa: CASSLAGTAYQPQHF
cdr3_nt: TGTGCCAGCAGCTTAGCGGGGACAGCCTATCAGCCCCAGCATTTT

j_call: TRBJ1-1
v_call: TRBV6-6
d_call: .
clone_size: .
cdr3_aa: CASSYSEDTEAFF
cdr3_nt: TGTGCCAGCAGTTACTCGGAGGACACTGAAGCTTTCTTT

j_call: TRBJ1-2
v_call: TRBV24-1
d_call: .
clone_size: .
cdr3_aa: CATSDPRRNYGYTF
cdr3_nt: TGTGCCACCAGTGATCCTAGACGGAACTATGGCTACACCTTC

j_call: TRBJ2-1
v_call: TRBV5-1
d_call: .
clone_size: .
cdr3_aa: CASSLVAGSYNEQFF
cdr3_nt: TGCGCCAGCAGCTTGGTTGCGGGTTCCTACAATGAGCAGTTCTTC

j_call: TRBJ2-1
v_call: TRBV18
d_call: .
clone_size: few
cdr3_aa: CASSPPARVEQFF
cdr3_nt: TGTGCCAGCTCACCACCGGCCAGGGTTGAGCAGTTCTTC

j_call: TRBJ1-2
v_call: TRBV28
d_call: .
clone_size: .
cdr3_aa: CASSSTLLGYTF
cdr3_nt: TGTGCCAGCAGTTCGACACTTCTTGGCTACACCTTC

j_call: TRBJ2-1
v_call: TRBV5-1
d_call: .
clone_size: .
cdr3_aa: CASSLDVGGRNEQFF
cdr3_nt: TGCGCCAGCAGCTTGGATGTCGGGGGTAGGAATGAGCAGTTCTTC

j_call: TRBJ1-5
v_call: TRBV18
d_call: TRBD1
clone_size: .
cdr3_aa: CASSPGQDSNQPQHF
cdr3_nt: TGTGCCAGCTCCCCCGGACAGGATAGCAATCAGCCCCAGCATTTT

j_call: TRBJ1-5
v_call: TRBV5-1
d_call: .
clone_size: .
cdr3_aa: CASSLFTGNQPQHF
cdr3_nt: TGCGCCAGCAGCTTGTTCACAGGCAATCAGCCCCAGCATTTT

j_call: TRBJ1-2
v_call: TRBV11-2
d_call: TRBD1
clone_size: .
cdr3_aa: CASSPTRGDRAPGYTF
cdr3_nt: TGTGCCAGCAGCCCAACCCGGGGGGACAGGGCTCCCGGCTACACCTTC

j_call: TRBJ1-4
v_call: TRBV6-5
d_call: .
clone_size: .
cdr3_aa: CASSQPDGGEKLFF
cdr3_nt: TGTGCCAGCAGTCAACCGGATGGAGGGGAAAAACTGTTTTTT

j_call: TRBJ1-1
v_call: TRBV7-9
d_call: .
clone_size: .
cdr3_aa: CASSRNTEAFF
cdr3_nt: TGTGCCAGCAGCCGTAATACTGAAGCTTTCTTT

j_call: TRBJ1-3
v_call: TRBV18
d_call: .
clone_size: .
cdr3_aa: CASSSVDFAGNTIYF
cdr3_nt: TGTGCCAGCTCATCCGTGGACTTTGCTGGAAACACCATATATTTT

j_call: TRBJ2-3
v_call: TRBV18
d_call: .
clone_size: few
cdr3_aa: CASFRTATDTQYF
cdr3_nt: TGTGCCAGCTTCCGGACAGCCACAGATACGCAGTATTTT

j_call: TRBJ2-7
v_call: TRBV4-3
d_call: TRBD1
clone_size: .
cdr3_aa: CASSQEKVRDRYSYEQYF
cdr3_nt: TGCGCCAGCAGCCAAGAGAAAGTACGGGACAGGTACTCCTACGAGCAGTACTTC

j_call: TRBJ2-7
v_call: TRBV21-1
d_call: .
clone_size: .
cdr3_aa: CASSKALHRGQASAVYEQYF
cdr3_nt: TGTGCCAGCAGCAAAGCGCTACACAGGGGGCAGGCCTCAGCCGTCTACGAGCAGTACTTC

j_call: TRBJ1-4
v_call: TRBV4-3
d_call: TRBD1
clone_size: .
cdr3_aa: CASSQSFGQGAYEKLFF
cdr3_nt: TGCGCCAGCAGCCAATCCTTTGGTCAGGGGGCGTATGAAAAACTGTTTTTT

j_call: TRBJ1-2
v_call: TRBV28
d_call: .
clone_size: once
cdr3_aa: CASSLGQINYGYTF
cdr3_nt: TGTGCCAGCAGTTTAGGCCAGATTAACTATGGCTACACCTTC

j_call: TRBJ2-1
v_call: TRBV6-5
d_call: .
clone_size: few
cdr3_aa: CASSLWGSNNEQFF
cdr3_nt: TGTGCCAGCAGTTTGTGGGGCTCGAACAATGAGCAGTTCTTC

j_call: TRBJ2-1
v_call: TRBV4-1
d_call: TRBD2
clone_size: .
cdr3_aa: CASSQANSSGVYNEQFF
cdr3_nt: TGCGCCAGCAGCCAAGCCAACTCTAGCGGGGTCTACAATGAGCAGTTCTTC

j_call: TRBJ2-7
v_call: TRBV7-9
d_call: .
clone_size: .
cdr3_aa: CASSSLAGDYEQYF
cdr3_nt: TGTGCCAGCAGCTCTTTAGCAGGGGACTACGAGCAGTACTTC

j_call: TRBJ2-3
v_call: TRBV6-5
d_call: .
clone_size: .
cdr3_aa: CASTPTRTDTQYF
cdr3_nt: TGTGCCAGCACCCCTACCCGCACAGATACGCAGTATTTT

j_call: TRBJ1-6
v_call: TRBV4-3
d_call: TRBD1
clone_size: .
cdr3_aa: CASSQAGDRINNSPLHF
cdr3_nt: TGCGCCAGCAGCCAAGCGGGGGACAGGATTAATAATTCACCCCTCCACTTT

j_call: TRBJ2-7
v_call: TRBV7-2
d_call: .
clone_size: .
cdr3_aa: CASSLAGNRGEQYF
cdr3_nt: TGTGCCAGCAGCTTAGCGGGGAATAGGGGCGAGCAGTACTTC

j_call: TRBJ2-3
v_call: TRBV5-1
d_call: .
clone_size: .
cdr3_aa: CASSFGGTRTDTQYF
cdr3_nt: TGCGCCAGCAGCTTTGGCGGGACTCGCACAGATACGCAGTATTTT

j_call: TRBJ2-7
v_call: TRBV9
d_call: TRBD2
clone_size: .
cdr3_aa: CASSVGRGGRHEQYF
cdr3_nt: TGTGCCAGCAGCGTAGGACGGGGGGGGCGACACGAGCAGTACTTC

j_call: TRBJ1-1
v_call: TRBV20-1
d_call: .
clone_size: few
cdr3_aa: CSARLDTEAFF
cdr3_nt: TGCAGTGCTAGACTAGACACTGAAGCTTTCTTT

j_call: TRBJ2-5
v_call: TRBV7-9
d_call: TRBD2
clone_size: .
cdr3_aa: CASSSLAASRATQYF
cdr3_nt: TGTGCCAGCAGCTCACTAGCGGCTAGCCGGGCGACCCAGTACTTC